Presented here are 21 T cell receptor beta chains from one specimen sequenced in a study of early T cells in non-severe SARS-CoV-2 infection. Each CDR3 protein gets one entry after TCRdb re-called the 5' RACE reads with MiXCR. The sample has about 40,000 distinct CDR3 sequences, roughly 4.3% seen once. The sample taken for sequencing was whole blood. All receptors derive from an adult who was a healthcare worker with PCR-confirmed SARS-CoV-2 infection or an uninfected control (not recorded which).

This clonotype was counted many times. This chain joins TRBV6-5 and TRBJ2-1; 8 positions agree with TRBD2. From germline, CDR1 is MNHEY and CDR2 SVGAGI. The CDR3 runs 17 residues. The J segment lost 6 bases and the V segment lost 0 bases, leaving 10 bases of the junction unmatched. For the CDR3, the DNA is TGTGCCAGCAGTTACTCGAGTACTAGCGGACCTCTCAATGAGCAGTTCTTC. It encodes CASSYSSTSGPLNEQFF.

CDR3 loop: CASSYWREQGEGQPQHF. In DNA, the CDR3 is TGTGCCAGCAGTTACTGGAGAGAACAGGGGGAGGGGCAGCCCCAGCATTTT. The chain has TRBV6-6 and TRBJ1-5, with TRBD1 matching 8 bases. V was clipped by 1 base and J by 7 bases; unmatched bases: 12. The germline CDR1 and CDR2 sequences are MNHNY and SVGAGI (reference sequence). The CDR3 covers 17 residues.

The sample holds a few counts of this clonotype. The gene calls are TRBV20-1 and TRBJ1-5; D not certain. V lost 6 bases, J lost 0 bases, and 15 bases lay in between. This CDR3 is 15 amino acids long. The germline V gene has CDR1 DFQATT and CDR2 SNEGSKA (reference sequence). CDR3 region: CSAREARYSNQPQHF. In DNA form, the CDR3 reads TGCAGTGCCCGAGAAGCGAGATATAGCAATCAGCCCCAGCATTTT.

This clonotype was found many times. The CDR3 here is CASSEGSWDLEQFF. For the CDR3, the DNA is TGTGCCAGCAGCGAGGGATCCTGGGATTTGGAGCAGTTCTTC. The genes are TRBV9 and TRBJ2-1; D is unclear. Germline values: CDR1 SGDLS, CDR2 YYNGEE. The CDR3 sequence is 14 residues long. V shed 3 bases and J shed 10 bases, with 17 bases lying between them.

This clonotype appeared many times. The chain couples TRBV7-2 to TRBJ2-5, with D possibly TRBD2 on 7 matching bases. Germline-derived CDR1 and CDR2 are SGHTA and FQGNSA. V was trimmed by 3 bases and J by 4 bases, leaving 12 bases between them. This CDR3 has 14 amino acids. Here the CDR3 reads CASSFGGGPETQYF. The DNA of the CDR3 is TGTGCCAGCAGCTTTGGGGGGGGGCCAGAGACCCAGTACTTC.

This clonotype was seen many times. This rearrangement joins TRBV4-3 to TRBJ2-1, with 11 bases lining up with TRBD2. The CDR3 loop spans 17 amino acids. CDR1 and CDR2 from the germline V gene are LGHNA and YSLEER. V shed 4 bases and J 6 bases; nucleotides not matched to a gene: 11. The CDR3 loop is CASSRQDASGGINEQFF. Written as DNA, the CDR3 is TGCGCCAGCAGCCGCCAGGATGCTAGCGGGGGGATCAATGAGCAGTTCTTC.

In this sample, this clonotype turned up many times. V gene TRBV28 combines with J gene TRBJ1-1; no reliable D call. The CDR3 has 13 residues. V was clipped by 10 bases and J by 5 bases, with 17 bases between them. From germline, CDR1 is MDHEN and CDR2 SYDVKM. The CDR3 spells CATLLPLGTEAFF. The CDR3 DNA is TGTGCCACCCTGTTGCCCCTTGGGACTGAAGCTTTCTTT.

This clonotype has ten or more counts. V is TRBV7-2 and J is TRBJ2-2; D is uncertain. CDR3 length equals 15 residues. The V gene lost 4 bases and the J gene lost 0 bases, with 9 bases spanning the gap. Germline values: CDR1 SGHTA, CDR2 FQGNSA. The CDR3 sequence: CASSSRQPNTGELFF. The CDR3, as DNA: TGTGCCAGCAGCTCCAGACAACCGAACACCGGGGAGCTGTTTTTT.

This clonotype occurred many times. The CDR3 DNA follows: TGTGCCAGCAACCCTGCTGCGGGACAGGGTAATGAAAAACTGTTTTTT. Amino acid sequence: CASNPAAGQGNEKLFF. J is TRBJ1-4 and V is TRBV3-1; 9 nucleotides match TRBD1. The germline CDR1 and CDR2 sequences are LGHDT and YNNKEL (reference sequence). V trimming: 7 bases; J trimming: 4 bases; junction bases outside the gene matches: 10. The CDR3 is 16 residues long.

In its sample, this clonotype was seen many times. CDR3 in DNA: TGCGCCAGCAGTGGACAGGGGTTGTTCAGTGAGCAGTTCTTC. Translating gives CASSGQGLFSEQFF. The chain carries TRBV5-1 and TRBJ2-1, with TRBD1 matching over 9 bases. Germline CDR1 and CDR2: SGHRS and YFSETQ. The trim removed 5 bases at V and 9 bases at J, leaving 9 bases unmatched. The CDR3 runs 14 residues.

This clonotype showed up just a few times. This sequence joins TRBV7-9 and TRBJ2-7; D call uncertain. There are 14 residues in the CDR3. Trimming left V 0 bases short and J 2 bases short, with 8 bases between. CDR1 and CDR2 (germline): SEHNR, FQNEAQ (reference sequence). This CDR3 reads CASSLALFPYEQYF. The CDR3, as DNA: TGTGCCAGCAGCTTAGCCCTCTTCCCCTACGAGCAGTACTTC.

This clonotype was seen a handful of times. The V gene is TRBV7-6, the J gene TRBJ2-5, with 7 positions matching TRBD1. CDR3 size: 13 residues. Germline V gene sequence: CDR1 SGHVS, CDR2 FNYEAQ. The J segment lost 5 bases and the V segment lost 4 bases, leaving 4 bases of the junction unmatched. CDR3 protein: CASSYRQGETQYF. In nucleotides, the CDR3 is TGTGCCAGCAGCTACCGACAGGGCGAGACCCAGTACTTC.

This clonotype was recorded at least ten times. The V and J genes are TRBV21-1 and TRBJ2-3; the table calls TRBD2, which could not be checked here. TRBV21-1 is annotated as a pseudogene. The CDR3 runs to 16 residues. CDR3 loop: CASSRGLAGSTDTQYF. DNA of the CDR3: TGTGCCAGCAGCAGGGGACTAGCGGGGTCCACAGATACGCAGTATTTT.

V gene TRBV29-1 combines with J gene TRBJ2-1; D gene uncertain. The germline V and J ends were trimmed by 0 bases and 9 bases, with 12 bases remaining between them. CDR1 and CDR2 from the germline V gene are SQVTM and ANQGSEA. The CDR3 extends over 13 amino acids. The CDR3 coding sequence is TGCAGCGTTGAAGACCCCTCCCCGGGTGAGCAGTTCTTC. Amino acid sequence: CSVEDPSPGEQFF.

In this sample, this clonotype turned up many times. The chain combines TRBV25-1 with TRBJ2-7, with D unresolved. The CDR3 spans 15 residues. V was pared by 4 bases and J by 0 bases, with 13 bases between. Looked up from germline, CDR1 is MGHDK and CDR2 is SYGVNS. The CDR3 nucleotides read TGTGCCAGCAGTGGTTTCTCCCTAGGCTCCTACGAGCAGTACTTC. This codes for CASSGFSLGSYEQYF.

This clonotype was recorded many times. This chain uses TRBV20-1 with TRBJ2-3, with TRBD2 matching 10 bases. CDR1 DFQATT and CDR2 SNEGSKA come from the germline V gene (reference sequence). V dropped 4 bases and J dropped 5; count of bases not matched to a gene: 9. The CDR3 contains 15 residues. Here the CDR3 DNA reads TGCAGTGCTATACCTCTAGCGGGAGCGGGAGATACGCAGTATTTT. As protein: CSAIPLAGAGDTQYF.

This clonotype has ten or more counts. This chain joins TRBV2 and TRBJ2-3; 12 bases align to TRBD2. Germline V CDR1 and CDR2: SNHLY, FYNNEI. The CDR3 length is 18 residues. Unmatched junction bases numbered 9, after V lost 0 bases and J lost 5 bases. For the CDR3, the DNA is TGTGCCAGCAGTGAAGCGCGGCTAGCGGGGGGGCTGGAAGATACGCAGTATTTT. This translates into CASSEARLAGGLEDTQYF.

There are many counts of this clonotype. The rearrangement links TRBV6-5 to TRBJ1-3, with D perhaps matching TRBD1 (5 bases). Trimming took 8 bases from V and 4 from J, leaving 15 bases between them. Germline values: CDR1 MNHEY, CDR2 SVGAGI. The CDR3 is 14 amino acids. The CDR3 reads CASGKGFSGNTIYF. CDR3 coding DNA: TGTGCCAGCGGGAAGGGGTTCTCGGGAAACACCATATATTTT.

This rearrangement joins TRBV7-9 to TRBJ2-5; D remains unclear. The CDR3 runs 14 residues. Germline V CDR1 and CDR2: SEHNR, FQNEAQ (reference sequence). Trimming removed 2 bases from V and 4 bases from J, with 11 bases in between. The CDR3 reads CASSLFGEGETQYF. The CDR3 DNA reads TGTGCCAGCAGCTTATTCGGAGAAGGAGAGACCCAGTACTTC.

The table lists this clonotype with a few counts. This sequence joins TRBV18 and TRBJ2-7; D is uncertain. The CDR3 is 14 residues long. CDR1 and CDR2 from the germline V gene are KGHSH and LQKENI. Trimming removed 0 bases at V and 2 bases at J, with 8 bases between. In DNA form, the CDR3 reads TGTGCCAGCTCACCACCGGTCACGACCTACGAGCAGTACTTC. Residues: CASSPPVTTYEQYF.

At least ten counts were recorded for this clonotype. The rearrangement links TRBV11-2 to TRBJ2-1; a weak D match, TRBD1 (5 bases). Per the germline V gene, CDR1 is SGHAT and CDR2 is FQNNGV. V was shortened by 1 base and J by 2 bases, with 15 bases between the two germline ends. CDR3 size: 17 residues. CDR3 region: CASSLGVGRSTYNEQFF. Here the CDR3 DNA reads TGTGCCAGCAGCTTAGGCGTGGGGCGAAGCACCTACAATGAGCAGTTCTTC.